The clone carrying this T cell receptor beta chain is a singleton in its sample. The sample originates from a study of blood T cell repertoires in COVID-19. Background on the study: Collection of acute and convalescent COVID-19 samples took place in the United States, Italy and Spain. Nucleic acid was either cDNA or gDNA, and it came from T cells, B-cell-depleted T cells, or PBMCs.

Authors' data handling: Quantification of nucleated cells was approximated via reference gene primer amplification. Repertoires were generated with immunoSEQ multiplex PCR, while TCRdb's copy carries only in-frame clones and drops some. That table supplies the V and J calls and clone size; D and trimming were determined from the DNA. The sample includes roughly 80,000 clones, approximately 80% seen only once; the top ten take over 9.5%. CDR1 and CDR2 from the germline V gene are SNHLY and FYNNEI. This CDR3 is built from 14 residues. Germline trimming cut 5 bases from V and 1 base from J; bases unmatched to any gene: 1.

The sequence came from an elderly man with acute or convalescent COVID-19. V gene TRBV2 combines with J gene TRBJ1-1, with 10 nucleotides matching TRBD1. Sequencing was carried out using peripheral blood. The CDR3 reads CASSRDRGNTEAFF. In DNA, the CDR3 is TGTGCCAGCAGTAGGGACAGGGGGAACACTGAAGCTTTCTTT.